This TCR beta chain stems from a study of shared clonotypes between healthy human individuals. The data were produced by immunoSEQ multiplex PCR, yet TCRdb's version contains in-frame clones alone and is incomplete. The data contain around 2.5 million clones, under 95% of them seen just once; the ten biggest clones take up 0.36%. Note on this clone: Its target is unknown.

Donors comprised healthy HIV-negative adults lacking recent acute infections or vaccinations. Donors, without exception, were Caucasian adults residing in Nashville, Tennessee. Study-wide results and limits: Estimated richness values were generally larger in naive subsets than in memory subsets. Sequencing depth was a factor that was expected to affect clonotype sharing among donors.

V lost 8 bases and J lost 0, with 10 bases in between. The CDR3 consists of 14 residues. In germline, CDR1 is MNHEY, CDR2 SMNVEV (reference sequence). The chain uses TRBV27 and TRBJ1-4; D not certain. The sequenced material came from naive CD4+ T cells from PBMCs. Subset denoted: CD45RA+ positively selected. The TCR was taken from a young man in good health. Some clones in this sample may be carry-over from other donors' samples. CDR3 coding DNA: TGTGCCAGCCGACCCCTCCCAACTAATGAAAAACTGTTTTTT. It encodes CASRPLPTNEKLFF.